The 27 T cell receptor beta chains below all came from one sample that was sequenced in a study of T cells in Graves' hyperthyroidism and ophthalmopathy. Authors of the study amplified TCR beta CDR3 regions from RNA transcripts. With the HTBI primer set, the TCR CDR3 went through a first round of RT-PCR. MiXCR, run by TCRdb on the multiplex PCR reads, gives a single entry per CDR3 protein. The table has approximately 300,000 distinct CDR3 sequences, approximately 15% seen once. The specimen was blood. Receptors were obtained from a woman in her fifties or sixties with Graves' ophthalmopathy.

This clonotype has a count of ten or more. The V and J genes are TRBV7-2 and TRBJ2-5; either TRBD1 or TRBD2 may supply D (7 bases each). Germline CDR1 is SGHTA and CDR2 is FQGNSA. This CDR3 has 15 amino acids. The V end was cut by 5 bases, the J end by 1 base, with 14 bases between. DNA for the CDR3: TGTGCCAGCAGCCTCAGGGGGGGAGCCCAAGAGACCCAGTACTTC. Its translation is CASSLRGGAQETQYF.

This chain connects TRBV27 to TRBJ2-2, with TRBD2 identical over 7 bases. Germline CDR1 and CDR2: MNHEY and SMNVEV (reference sequence). V lost 8 bases, J lost 6 bases, and 6 bases stayed unmatched. The CDR3 totals 13 residues. The DNA for the CDR3 is TGTGCCAGCGGGATTCGGGGGGCCGGGGAGCTGTTTTTT. It encodes CASGIRGAGELFF.

This clonotype was counted ten times or more. The chain uses TRBV12-3 or TRBV12-4 and TRBJ2-1, with D possibly TRBD1 on 6 matching bases. The CDR3 loop spans 12 amino acids. Trimming cost V 0 bases and J 9 bases, with 6 bases left between them. The CDR3 loop reads CASSLAGAEQFF. As DNA, the CDR3 is TGTGCCAGCAGTTTAGCGGGGGCTGAGCAGTTCTTC.

This clonotype was detected ten times or more. This rearrangement joins TRBV12-3 or TRBV12-4 to TRBJ2-7; perhaps TRBD2 as D (6 bases). Trimming removed 6 bases at V and 6 bases at J, with 12 bases between. This CDR3 has 12 amino acids. This CDR3 is CASREGLGEQYF. DNA for the CDR3: TGTGCCAGCAGGGAGGGGCTAGGCGAGCAGTACTTC.

This clonotype has at least ten counts. CDR3 DNA: TGTGCCAGCAGTAATTGGGGCACCGGGGAGCTGTTTTTT. Its translation is CASSNWGTGELFF. This chain links TRBV7-2 with TRBJ2-2; D not resolved. CDR3 length: 13 amino acids. The V gene lost 6 bases and the J gene lost 4 bases, with 9 bases spanning the gap. Per the germline V gene, CDR1 is SGHTA and CDR2 is FQGNSA. Supplemented by reference TRBV7-2 and TRBJ2-2, the full variable domain reads GAGVSQSPSNKVTEKGKDVELRCDPISGHTALYWYRQSLGQGLEFLIYFQGNSAPDKSGLPSDRFSAERTGGSVSTLTIQRTQQEDSAVYLCASSNWGTGELFFGEGSRLTVL.

Ten or more counts support this clonotype. J is TRBJ2-1 and V is TRBV28; D might be TRBD1 (5 bases). Germline V lookup: CDR1 MDHEN, CDR2 SYDVKM. CDR3 length equals 14 residues. V lost 2 bases and J 5 bases, leaving 10 bases between the germline ends. The CDR3 spells CASSLVGRNNEQFF. CDR3 nucleotides: TGTGCCAGCAGTTTAGTGGGGCGAAACAATGAGCAGTTCTTC.

Many counts were recorded for this clonotype. The chain couples TRBV12-3 or TRBV12-4 to TRBJ1-2; D is undetermined. V dropped 2 bases and J dropped 4 bases, with 17 bases sitting between them. The CDR3 is 16 amino acids. The CDR3 spells CASSLNNLAWGYGYTF. CDR3 nucleotides: TGTGCCAGCAGTTTAAATAACCTTGCCTGGGGCTATGGCTACACCTTC.

This clonotype was seen at least ten times. This rearrangement joins TRBV7-2 to TRBJ1-2; perhaps TRBD1 as D (5 bases). This CDR3 has 15 residues. Germline-derived CDR1 and CDR2 are SGHTA and FQGNSA. Trimming left V 5 bases short and J 7 bases short, with 20 bases between. Written as DNA, the CDR3 is TGTGCCAGCAGCCAAAACGGGGGAGGGTGGGGTGGCTACACCTTC. Translated, it gives CASSQNGGGWGGYTF. The full variable domain, rest sourced from reference TRBV7-2 and TRBJ1-2, is GAGVSQSPSNKVTEKGKDVELRCDPISGHTALYWYRQSLGQGLEFLIYFQGNSAPDKSGLPSDRFSAERTGGSVSTLTIQRTQQEDSAVYLCASSQNGGGWGGYTFGSGTRLTVV.

The table lists this clonotype with many counts. The chain links TRBV5-1 to TRBJ2-3; 8 bases are a match to TRBD1. Germline trimming cut 0 bases from V and 4 bases from J; bases unmatched to any gene: 7. CDR3 length: 16 amino acids. CDR1 and CDR2 from the germline V gene are SGHRS and YFSETQ. CDR3 DNA sequence: TGCGCCAGCAGCTTGGCTGGACAGGGCTTTCCAGATACGCAGTATTTT. It specifies CASSLAGQGFPDTQYF.

This clonotype was found a few times. The chain combines TRBV6-1 with TRBJ2-7, with 7 bases fitting TRBD1. This CDR3 contains 14 residues. Germline V gives CDR1 MNHNS, CDR2 SASEGT. V shed 4 bases and J 1 base; nucleotides not matched to a gene: 4. The CDR3 DNA is TGTGCCAGCAGTGTGACGGGACAGTCCTACGAGCAGTACTTC. The encoded protein is CASSVTGQSYEQYF.

In this sample, this clonotype turned up a few times. The chain links TRBV11-2 to TRBJ1-3; D not resolved. The CDR3 has 14 residues. Per germline, CDR1 SGHAT and CDR2 FQNNGV. With 0 bases removed from V and 2 bases from J, the gap between germline ends came to 5 bases. The CDR3 DNA sequence: TGTGCCAGCAGCTTAGACAGGCCTGGAAACACCATATATTTT. This sequence encodes CASSLDRPGNTIYF.

The chain is built from TRBV7-9 and TRBJ2-1; D not resolved. The CDR3 is made up of 11 amino acids. CDR1 is SEHNR and CDR2 is FQNEAQ in the germline V gene (reference sequence). The ends were cut back, 0 bases at V and 10 bases at J, with 4 bases in the middle. The CDR3 here is CASSLAKEQFF. In DNA, the CDR3 is TGTGCCAGCAGCTTAGCAAAAGAGCAGTTCTTC.

This clonotype appeared many times. This chain links TRBV6-1 with TRBJ2-7; either TRBD1 or TRBD2 may supply D (5 bases each). Germline V gives CDR1 MNHNS, CDR2 SASEGT. V was shortened by 4 bases and J by 0 bases, with 13 bases between the two germline ends. The CDR3 loop spans 15 amino acids. CDR3 sequence: CASSVLMGVSYEQYF. The CDR3 nucleotides read TGTGCCAGCAGTGTACTAATGGGGGTCTCCTACGAGCAGTACTTC.

This sequence joins TRBV11-2 and TRBJ2-5; tentative D call: TRBD1 (6 bases). CDR1 is SGHAT and CDR2 is FQNNGV in the germline V gene. The V gene lost 5 bases and the J gene lost 1 base, with 17 bases spanning the gap. The CDR3 length is 16 residues. The CDR3 DNA reads as TGTGCCAGCAGCCGCAGGGGCAGAACAATCCAAGAGACCCAGTACTTC. Translated, it gives CASSRRGRTIQETQYF.

The table lists this clonotype with many counts. This chain joins TRBV6-5 and TRBJ1-1; D may be TRBD1 (6 bases). This CDR3 has 14 amino acids. Trimming pared 2 bases from V and 2 bases from J, leaving 9 bases between. Germline-derived CDR1 and CDR2 are MNHEY and SVGAGI. CDR3 coding DNA: TGTGCCAGCAGTTACGACAGGAGAAACACTGAAGCTTTCTTT. This encodes CASSYDRRNTEAFF.

This clonotype was counted a few times. V usage is TRBV9 and J usage is TRBJ2-7; weak D call: TRBD2 (5 bases). CDR3 length: 15 residues. Trimming left V 4 bases short and J 6 bases short, with 20 bases between. Germline CDR1 reads SGDLS; CDR2 reads YYNGEE. The CDR3: CASSPHALDLGEQYF. For the CDR3, the DNA is TGTGCCAGCAGCCCTCACGCACTAGATTTAGGCGAGCAGTACTTC. Filled out from reference TRBV9 and TRBJ2-7, the complete variable domain reads DSGVTQTPKHLITATGQRVTLRCSPRSGDLSVYWYQQSLDQGLQFLIQYYNGEERAKGNILERFSAQQFPDLHSELNLSSLELGDSALYFCASSPHALDLGEQYFGPGTRLTVT.

In regard to this clonotype: Being one base from a much bigger clone, this may be a read error. CDR3 coding DNA: TGTGCCAGCAGTCTCCGGGACGGCTCCTTCAATGAGCAGTACTTC. Its protein is CASSLRDGSFNEQYF. The V gene is TRBV12-3 or TRBV12-4, the J gene TRBJ2-7, with D possibly called TRBD1 or TRBD2 (5 bases each). Trimming took off 5 bases at V and 7 bases at J, with 21 bases between the two ends. This CDR3 has 15 residues.

This clonotype was seen at least ten times. V is TRBV29-1 and J is TRBJ1-5; TRBD1 matches at 8 bases. Germline CDR1 is SQVTM and CDR2 is ANQGSEA. This CDR3 is 13 amino acids long. Losses at the gene ends were 4 bases for V and 4 bases for J; bases not matched to a gene: 3. The CDR3 DNA reads TGCAGCGTTGCGGACAGGGCGAATCAGCCCCAGCATTTT. Translating it yields CSVADRANQPQHF.

This clonotype was recorded at least ten times. The chain links TRBV5-1 to TRBJ1-1; D is uncertain. The CDR3 spans 13 residues. Germline assignment: CDR1 SGHRS and CDR2 YFSETQ. V lost 1 base and J 7 bases, leaving 11 bases between the germline ends. The CDR3 here is CASSLTSVREAFF. The CDR3 DNA follows: TGCGCCAGCAGCTTGACCTCTGTACGTGAAGCTTTCTTT.

Many counts were recorded for this clonotype. The chain has TRBV7-2 and TRBJ2-5; no clear D. Germline V gene lookup returns CDR1 SGHTA and CDR2 FQGNSA. The CDR3 is made up of 14 amino acids. Trimming shortened V by 5 bases and J by 5 bases, and 15 bases separated the two germline ends. CDR3 sequence (DNA): TGTGCCAGCAGCCTGGCCCCTGAGTGGGAGACCCAGTACTTC. Protein product: CASSLAPEWETQYF. The whole variable domain, filled in from reference TRBV7-2 and TRBJ2-5, reads GAGVSQSPSNKVTEKGKDVELRCDPISGHTALYWYRQSLGQGLEFLIYFQGNSAPDKSGLPSDRFSAERTGGSVSTLTIQRTQQEDSAVYLCASSLAPEWETQYFGPGTRLLVL.

This clonotype has ten or more counts. The chain carries TRBV3-1 and TRBJ2-5; D ambiguous. The CDR3 runs 14 residues. Trimming took 2 bases from V and 2 from J, leaving 9 bases between them. Per germline, CDR1 LGHDT and CDR2 YNNKEL (reference sequence). Here the CDR3 DNA reads TGTGCCAGCAGCCAACTGGGAACACAAGAGACCCAGTACTTC. The encoded protein is CASSQLGTQETQYF.

The chain carries TRBV28 and TRBJ1-2, with D hard to call. The CDR3 runs to 13 residues. Germline V gene lookup returns CDR1 MDHEN and CDR2 SYDVKM. V was clipped by 7 bases and J by 4 bases, with 13 bases between them. CDR3 region: CASTPRSTYGYTF. CDR3 nucleotides: TGTGCCAGCACCCCGCGGTCGACCTATGGCTACACCTTC.

The V call is TRBV12-3 or TRBV12-4, the J call TRBJ2-1, with TRBD2 matching over 11 bases. V trimming: 6 bases; J trimming: 6 bases; junction bases outside the gene matches: 4. The CDR3 sequence is 14 residues long. The CDR3 coding sequence is TGTGCCAGCAGCACCACTAGCGGGGGCAATGAGCAGTTCTTC. Translating it yields CASSTTSGGNEQFF.

This clonotype was counted ten times or more. The chain uses TRBV9 and TRBJ2-1; D might be TRBD2 (6 bases). The CDR3 contains 18 residues. The V and J ends lost 0 bases and 8 bases respectively, with 24 bases between them. Per the germline V gene, CDR1 is SGDLS and CDR2 is YYNGEE. CDR3 DNA sequence: TGTGCCAGCAGCGTAGCCCCGGCGGGGAGCCCTCCGCGGCATGAGCAGTTCTTC. This sequence encodes CASSVAPAGSPPRHEQFF. Variable domain in full (rest from reference TRBV9 and TRBJ2-1): DSGVTQTPKHLITATGQRVTLRCSPRSGDLSVYWYQQSLDQGLQFLIQYYNGEERAKGNILERFSAQQFPDLHSELNLSSLELGDSALYFCASSVAPAGSPPRHEQFFGPGTRLTVL.

Many counts were recorded for this clonotype. This chain joins TRBV6-1 and TRBJ2-7; D remains ambiguous. V lost 4 bases and J lost 2, with 9 bases in between. Germline CDR1 MNHNS, CDR2 SASEGT. The CDR3 loop spans 13 amino acids. DNA for the CDR3: TGTGCCAGCAGTGTCCCTGAAACCTACGAGCAGTACTTC. This gives the protein CASSVPETYEQYF.

This clonotype was observed a handful of times. The chain is built from TRBV20-1 and TRBJ2-4; possible D gene TRBD2, 7 bases. The V gene lost 5 bases and the J gene lost 1 base, with 12 bases spanning the gap. There are 14 residues in the CDR3. Per germline, CDR1 DFQATT and CDR2 SNEGSKA (reference sequence). The CDR3 DNA reads as TGCAGTGCTGTAGAGGGGGGGGCCAAAAACATTCAGTACTTC. This sequence encodes CSAVEGGAKNIQYF.

At least ten counts were recorded for this clonotype. The chain couples TRBV25-1 to TRBJ2-3, with D possibly matching TRBD1 (6 bases). The CDR3 runs to 13 residues. V lost 6 bases to trimming and J lost 2 bases, with 9 bases between them. Germline CDR1 reads MGHDK; CDR2 reads SYGVNS. CDR3 sequence reads: CASSRQDTDTQYF. As DNA, the CDR3 is TGTGCCAGCAGCCGACAGGACACAGATACGCAGTATTTT.